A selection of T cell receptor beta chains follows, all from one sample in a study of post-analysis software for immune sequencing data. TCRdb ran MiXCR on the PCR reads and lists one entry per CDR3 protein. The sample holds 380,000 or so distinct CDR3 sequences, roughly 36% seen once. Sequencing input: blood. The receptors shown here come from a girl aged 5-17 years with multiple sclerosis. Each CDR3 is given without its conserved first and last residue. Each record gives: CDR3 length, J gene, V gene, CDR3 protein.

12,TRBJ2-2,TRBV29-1,SVSAGAHTGELF
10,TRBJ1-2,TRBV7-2,ASSSGQYGYT
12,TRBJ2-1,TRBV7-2,ACTSDNPYNEQF
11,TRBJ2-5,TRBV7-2,ASSLMGQETQY
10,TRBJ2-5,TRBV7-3,ASGQGHNEQY
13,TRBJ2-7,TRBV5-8,ASSLELAGVYEQY
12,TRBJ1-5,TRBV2,ASSDLYSNQPQH
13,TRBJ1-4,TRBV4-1,ASSQVRGNNEKLF
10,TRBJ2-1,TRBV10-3,AISESWNEQF
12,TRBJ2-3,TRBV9,ASSVEAPPDTQY
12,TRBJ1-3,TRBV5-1,ASSLGTSGNTIY
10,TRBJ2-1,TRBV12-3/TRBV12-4,ASMSGGDEQF
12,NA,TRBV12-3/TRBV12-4,ASSLLWGGSEQY
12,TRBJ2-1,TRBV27,ASSYKGFAYEQF
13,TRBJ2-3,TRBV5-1,ASSATSGHTDTQY
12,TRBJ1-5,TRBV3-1,ASSQDLTVQPQH
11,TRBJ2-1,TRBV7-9,AGEVVPYNEQF